The T cell receptor beta chain under discussion was sequenced for a study of cytomegalovirus exposure and HLA in healthy donors. General observations from the study: CMV serostatus alone was available as immune exposure information. Later on, analysis showed that most CMV-associated TCR beta chains appeared to be HLA-restricted.

This clone was observed a few times. Its antigen is currently unknown. The CDR3 has 14 amino acids. Losses at the gene ends were 6 bases for V and 5 bases for J; bases not matched to a gene: 9. The germline CDR1 and CDR2 sequences are LNHDA and SQIVND (reference sequence). PCR was performed using 60 Vbeta and 13 Jbeta primers. Sequencing used immunoSEQ multiplex PCR; TCRdb keeps in-frame clones, though not all of them. Of about 160,000 clones detected, roughly 80% appear once; the ten largest clones hold 1.3% to 1.5%. The chain has TRBV19 and TRBJ1-1; the match to TRBD1 covers 7 bases. This receptor was taken from a woman in her 30s in good health and CMV-seronegative. Sequenced: PBMCs. The CDR3 is CASSTGVRGTEAFF. The CDR3 DNA reads as TGTGCCAGTAGCACAGGGGTGAGGGGGACTGAAGCTTTCTTT.